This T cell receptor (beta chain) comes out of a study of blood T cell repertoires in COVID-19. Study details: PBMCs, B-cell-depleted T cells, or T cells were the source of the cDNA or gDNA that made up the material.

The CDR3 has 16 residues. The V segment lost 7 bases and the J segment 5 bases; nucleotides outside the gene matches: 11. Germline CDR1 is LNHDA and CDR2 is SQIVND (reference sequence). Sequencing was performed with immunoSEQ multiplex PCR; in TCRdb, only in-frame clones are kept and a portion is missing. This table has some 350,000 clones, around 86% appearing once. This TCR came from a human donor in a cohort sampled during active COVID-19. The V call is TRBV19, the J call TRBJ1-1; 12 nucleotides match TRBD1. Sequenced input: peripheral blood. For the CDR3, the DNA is TGTGCCAGTACTCTAAGAGGGGGACAGGGGGCGACTGAAGCTTTCTTT. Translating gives CASTLRGGQGATEAFF.